The entry below describes one T cell receptor (beta chain). Antigen specificity is unknown. The data derive from a study of brain T cells in children with intractable seizures. Profiled with immunoSEQ multiplex PCR; TCRdb holds only in-frame clones, not every one. The sample has approximately 41,000 clones, around nine tenths seen once. Broader study findings: Patients' HCMV serostatus was unknown; virus specificity rests on CDR3 similarity alone. Clones missing pre-surgery may reflect undersampling of that blood sample.

Only cases whose brain tissue showed the highest T cell transcript signatures were sequenced. The germline V gene has CDR1 SNHLY and CDR2 FYNNEI. V lost 5 bases to trimming and J lost 2 bases, with 12 bases between them. The CDR3 has 15 residues. The chain couples TRBV2 to TRBJ1-4; weak D call: TRBD1 (5 bases). This TCR was recovered from a girl aged 2-10 years with tuberous sclerosis and intractable seizures. The specimen comprised peripheral blood, sampled at surgery. The DNA for the CDR3 is TGTGCCAGCAGTCCCAGGGTACTCACTAATGAAAAACTGTTTTTT. It encodes CASSPRVLTNEKLFF.